Listed below are T cell receptor beta chains from one sample, sequenced in a study of blood T cell repertoires in COVID-19. The repertoire was sequenced with immunoSEQ multiplex PCR; TCRdb's copy has only in-frame clones and lacks some. In the table there are 200,000 to 250,000 clones, roughly 81% of which are singletons. The sequenced material came from peripheral blood. The receptor source for this set is a man aged 50-60 years who had recovered from COVID-19. CDR3s include the opening cysteine and the closing phenylalanine or tryptophan. A D gene is named only where the DNA matches it firmly. Not every row has a clone size; where given, it reads once, few, many or a size class.

v_call	j_call	clone_size	d_call	cdr3_nt	cdr3_aa
TRBV4-1	TRBJ1-6	-	-	TGCGCCAGCAGCCAAACGACAGCATATAATTCACCCCTCCACTTT	CASSQTTAYNSPLHF
TRBV7-8	TRBJ2-7	-	-	TGTGCCAGCAGCTTAGAGAGGGTTTCCTACGAGCAGTACTTC	CASSLERVSYEQYF
TRBV19	TRBJ2-3	-	TRBD2	TGTGCCAGTAGTGGGCTAGCGGTGGGTAGCACAGATACGCAGTATTTT	CASSGLAVGSTDTQYF
TRBV19	TRBJ2-7	few	TRBD1	TGTGCCAGTAGCCCCACCGGGACAGGGCACTACGAGCAGTACTTC	CASSPTGTGHYEQYF
TRBV7-8	TRBJ1-4	-	TRBD1	TGTGCCAGCAGCCATGACAGGGGGCGTGGAAAACTGTTTTTT	CASSHDRGRGKLFF
TRBV27	TRBJ2-3	-	TRBD2	TGTGCCAGCAGTTTCAGGCTTAGCGGGAGAGGGGATACGCAGTATTTT	CASSFRLSGRGDTQYF
TRBV19	TRBJ2-7	-	-	TGTGCCAGTAGTCCAGGGTACCTCTACGAGCAGTACTTC	CASSPGYLYEQYF
TRBV7-8	TRBJ2-1	-	-	TGTGCCAGCAGCTTACGAAGCGGAAACTACAATGAGCAGTTCTTC	CASSLRSGNYNEQFF
TRBV10-1	TRBJ2-5	-	TRBD1	TGCGCCAGCAGTGAGGGGGGACAGGGAGGGCAAGAGACCCAGTACTTC	CASSEGGQGGQETQYF
TRBV7-8	TRBJ1-5	few	-	TGTGCCAGCAGCTTAAGACCCTGGTCGGGGCAGCCCCAGCATTTT	CASSLRPWSGQPQHF
TRBV6-1	TRBJ2-7	-	-	TGTGCCAGCAGTGAAGACCTCACAGCCTACGAGCAGTACTTC	CASSEDLTAYEQYF
TRBV7-9	TRBJ1-4	-	-	TGTGCCAGCAGCCCCGAGGGACATCGAAATGAAAAACTGTTTTTT	CASSPEGHRNEKLFF
TRBV19	TRBJ2-7	once	TRBD1	TGTGCCAGTAGTAAAAGGACAGGGGGCTCCTACGAGCAGTACTTC	CASSKRTGGSYEQYF
TRBV28	TRBJ2-6	-	-	TGTGCCAGCAGAGGGGTGGTGCTTGGGGCCAACGTCCTGACTTTC	CASRGVVLGANVLTF
TRBV5-8	TRBJ2-5	once	-	TGTGCCAGCAGCTTGGCCGATTTGCAGGGCTTGGAGACCCAGTACTTC	CASSLADLQGLETQYF
TRBV15	TRBJ2-1	-	-	TGTGCCACCAGCAGAGAGCGGGAATTCTACAATGAGCAGTTCTTC	CATSREREFYNEQFF
TRBV5-4	TRBJ2-2	-	-	TGTGCCAGCAGCTCGCGGGGAGGCTACACCGGGGAGCTGTTTTTT	CASSSRGGYTGELFF
TRBV5-6	TRBJ2-1	-	-	TGTGCCAGCAGCTTGGTTTCGTCCGGGCAGTTCTTC	CASSLVSSGQFF
TRBV2	TRBJ1-2	-	TRBD1	TGTGCCAGCAGTCGATGGGGGACAGGGTCGGATGGCTACACCTTC	CASSRWGTGSDGYTF
TRBV28	TRBJ2-7	-	TRBD1	TGTGCCAGCAGAAAGCCGGGACAGGCCTCCTACGAGCAGTACTTC	CASRKPGQASYEQYF
TRBV7-6	TRBJ2-1	once	TRBD2	TGTGCCAGCAGCCATACTAGCGGGACATACAATGAGCAGTTCTTC	CASSHTSGTYNEQFF
TRBV25-1	TRBJ2-1	-	TRBD2	TGTGCCAGCACCCGAACTAGCGGGAGACAGAATGAGCAGTTCTTC	CASTRTSGRQNEQFF
TRBV27	TRBJ2-7	-	TRBD1	TGTGCCAGCAGTCCCGGGACAGGGAACCAGCAGTACTTC	CASSPGTGNQQYF
TRBV28	TRBJ2-7	-	-	TGTGCCAGCAGTTTACAGGGGAGATCCTACGAGCAGTACTTC	CASSLQGRSYEQYF
TRBV5-1	TRBJ2-7	-	TRBD1	TGCGCCAGCAGCTCGGGGACAGGGTATCTGTACGAGCAGTACTTC	CASSSGTGYLYEQYF
TRBV28	TRBJ2-1	-	TRBD2	TGTGCCAGCAGTTTGACCGGACTAGCGAACAATGAGCAGTTCTTC	CASSLTGLANNEQFF
TRBV11-3	TRBJ2-7	few	-	TGTGCCAGCAGCCAAGGAGAGTTATACGAGCAGTACTTC	CASSQGELYEQYF
TRBV5-4	TRBJ2-3	-	-	TGTGCCAGCAGCTTGGACTCCGATACGCAGTATTTT	CASSLDSDTQYF
TRBV28	TRBJ2-7	-	-	TGTGCCAGCAGCTCCCCCCCCTACGAGCAGTACTTC	CASSSPPYEQYF
TRBV19	TRBJ2-1	once	-	TGTGCCAGTAGTATGGGGCTAGTCTACGGTGAGCAGTTCTTC	CASSMGLVYGEQFF
TRBV15	TRBJ2-1	-	TRBD2	TGTGCCACCAGCTTGTGGACTAGCGGGGATGAGCAGTTCTTC	CATSLWTSGDEQFF
TRBV5-1	TRBJ1-4	-	TRBD1	TGCGCCAGCACCGGCGGACAGGTGAATAATGAAAAACTGTTTTTT	CASTGGQVNNEKLFF
TRBV4-2	TRBJ1-2	-	-	TGTGCCAGCAGCCAAGATCTAACTAACTATGGCTACACCTTC	CASSQDLTNYGYTF
TRBV3-1/TRBV3-2	TRBJ2-6	once	-	TGTGCCAGCAGCCCCGAGGGGGCTGGGGCCAACGTCCTGACTTTC	CASSPEGAGANVLTF
TRBV15	TRBJ1-2	-	-	TGTGCCACCAGCAGAGATCATGGGGGCGAAGGAGATGGCTACACCTTC	CATSRDHGGEGDGYTF
TRBV18	TRBJ1-2	-	TRBD1	TGTGCCAGCTCACCCAACCGGGACAGTGGCTACACCTTC	CASSPNRDSGYTF
TRBV6-1	TRBJ1-4	-	TRBD1	TGTGCCAGCAGTGAGACCACGGGACAGGGAACAAAACTGTTTTTT	CASSETTGQGTKLFF
TRBV29-1	TRBJ2-1	-	-	TGCAGCGTTTCTACCGGGTCGGGGTCGGGGTCCAATGAGCAGTTCTTC	CSVSTGSGSGSNEQFF
TRBV20-1	TRBJ2-1	-	-	TGCAGTGCCTCTAGTTACAATGAGCAGTTCTTC	CSASSYNEQFF
TRBV10-2	TRBJ1-2	-	TRBD1	TGCGCCAGCAGCCCGACAGGGGCTAATGGCTACACCTTC	CASSPTGANGYTF
TRBV6-5	TRBJ1-2	-	TRBD1	TGTGCCAGCAGCCGAACAGGGGCCCACTATGGCTACACCTTC	CASSRTGAHYGYTF
TRBV5-1	TRBJ2-3	many	-	TGCGCCAGCAGCTTGCCCCGGGATTCTACGCAGTATTTT	CASSLPRDSTQYF
TRBV7-9	TRBJ2-1	-	TRBD2	TGTGCCAGCAGCGAAAGCGGGAGGGCCTCAAGTGAGCAGTTCTTC	CASSESGRASSEQFF
TRBV30	TRBJ2-7	-	-	TGTGCCTGGGGCCGGACAGTTAATAACTACGAGCAGTACTTC	CAWGRTVNNYEQYF
TRBV6-1	TRBJ2-5	-	TRBD1	TGTGCCAGCAGTGCTGCTGAGTCCGGGACAGGGGGCAGAGAGACCCAGTACTTC	CASSAAESGTGGRETQYF
TRBV27	TRBJ2-2	-	-	TGTGCCAGCACAGTTTTTGGCACCGGGGAGCTGTTTTTT	CASTVFGTGELFF
TRBV11-3	TRBJ2-7	-	-	TGTGCCAGCAGCTTTTCGGGAGGGGGCAACGAGCAGTACTTC	CASSFSGGGNEQYF
TRBV9	TRBJ1-3	few	-	TGTGCCAGCAGTGAGACAGGCTCTGGAAACACCATATATTTT	CASSETGSGNTIYF
TRBV5-1	TRBJ2-7	-	-	TGCGCCAGCAGCTTGGGCATCGGACAGATGGAGGTCGAGCAGTACTTC	CASSLGIGQMEVEQYF
TRBV24-1	TRBJ2-1	-	TRBD2	TGTGCCACCAGTGATCCCGGGACTAGCGGGAGAAGATCCTACAATGAGCAGTTCTTC	CATSDPGTSGRRSYNEQFF
TRBV5-1	TRBJ1-3	-	-	TGCGCCAGCAGCCCGGGGGCTGGAAACACCATATATTTT	CASSPGAGNTIYF
TRBV15	TRBJ1-5	few	TRBD1	TGTGCCACCAGCAGGCAGGCGTCAGGGGGTAGTCAGCCCCAGCATTTT	CATSRQASGGSQPQHF
TRBV18	TRBJ2-2	once	-	TGTGCCAGCTCACCAATCTCGGCGAACACCGGGGAGCTGTTTTTT	CASSPISANTGELFF
TRBV30	TRBJ1-1	-	-	TGTGCCTGGAGTGACCGGTGGGGCAACACTGAAGCTTTCTTT	CAWSDRWGNTEAFF